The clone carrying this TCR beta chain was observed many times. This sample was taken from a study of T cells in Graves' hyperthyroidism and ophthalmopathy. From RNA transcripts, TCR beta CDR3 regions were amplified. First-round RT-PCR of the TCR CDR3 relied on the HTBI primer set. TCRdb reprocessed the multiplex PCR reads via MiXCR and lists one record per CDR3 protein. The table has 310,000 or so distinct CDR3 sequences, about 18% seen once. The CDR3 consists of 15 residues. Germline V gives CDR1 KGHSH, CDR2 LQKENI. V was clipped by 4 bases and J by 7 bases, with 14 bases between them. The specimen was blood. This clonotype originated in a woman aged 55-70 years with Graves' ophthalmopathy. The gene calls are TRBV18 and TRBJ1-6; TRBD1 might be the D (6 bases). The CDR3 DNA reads TGTGCCAGCTCACTGAGCACAGGGATAAATTCACCCCTCCACTTT. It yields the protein CASSLSTGINSPLHF.